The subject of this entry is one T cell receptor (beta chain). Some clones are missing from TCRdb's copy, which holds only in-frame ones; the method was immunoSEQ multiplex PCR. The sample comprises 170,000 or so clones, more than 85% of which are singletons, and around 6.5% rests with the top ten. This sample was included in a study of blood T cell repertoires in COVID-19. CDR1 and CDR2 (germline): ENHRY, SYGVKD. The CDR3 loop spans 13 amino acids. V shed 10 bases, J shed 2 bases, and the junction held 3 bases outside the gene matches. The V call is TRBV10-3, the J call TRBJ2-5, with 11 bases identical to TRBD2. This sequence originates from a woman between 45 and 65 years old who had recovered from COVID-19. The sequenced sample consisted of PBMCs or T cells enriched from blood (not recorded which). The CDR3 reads CATGTSGQETQYF. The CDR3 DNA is TGTGCCACCGGGACTAGCGGACAAGAGACCCAGTACTTC.